This T cell receptor beta chain was identified in a study of T cells in Graves' hyperthyroidism and ophthalmopathy. The sample holds a few counts of this clonotype. Its target is unknown. The authors obtained PBMCs from about 9 ml of fresh peripheral blood. General observations from the study: From stable hyperthyroidism, ophthalmopathy was set apart by a 13 V-J model. The blood repertoire included most of the expanded thyroid clonotypes above 0.001.

RNA transcripts gave rise to amplified TCR beta CDR3 regions. HTBI primers were used for first-round RT-PCR of the TCR CDR3. MiXCR, applied by TCRdb to the multiplex PCR reads, yields one record per CDR3 protein. This table has approximately 490,000 distinct CDR3 sequences, approximately 22% appearing once. Trimming removed 4 bases from V and 5 bases from J, with 24 bases in between. The CDR3 has 17 amino acids. Germline-derived CDR1 and CDR2 are DFQATT and SNEGSKA (reference sequence). The sequence was collected from a woman in her 70s with Graves' ophthalmopathy. The chain links TRBV20-1 to TRBJ2-1; D is possibly TRBD1 or TRBD2 (5 bases each). Material: blood. DNA for the CDR3: TGCAGTGCTATAAACCGGGACGCTATAAGTCTCAACAATGAGCAGTTCTTC. Translating it yields CSAINRDAISLNNEQFF.